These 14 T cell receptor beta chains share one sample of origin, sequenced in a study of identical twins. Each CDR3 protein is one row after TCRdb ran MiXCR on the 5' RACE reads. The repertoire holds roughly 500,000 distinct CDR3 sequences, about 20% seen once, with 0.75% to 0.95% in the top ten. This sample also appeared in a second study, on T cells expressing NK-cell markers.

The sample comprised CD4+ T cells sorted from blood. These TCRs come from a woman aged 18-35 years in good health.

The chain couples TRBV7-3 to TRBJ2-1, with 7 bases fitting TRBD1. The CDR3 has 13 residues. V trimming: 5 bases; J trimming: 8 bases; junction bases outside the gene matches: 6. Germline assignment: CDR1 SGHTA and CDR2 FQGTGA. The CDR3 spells CASSRTGDHEQFF. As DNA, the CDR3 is TGTGCCAGCAGCCGTACAGGGGATCATGAGCAGTTCTTC.

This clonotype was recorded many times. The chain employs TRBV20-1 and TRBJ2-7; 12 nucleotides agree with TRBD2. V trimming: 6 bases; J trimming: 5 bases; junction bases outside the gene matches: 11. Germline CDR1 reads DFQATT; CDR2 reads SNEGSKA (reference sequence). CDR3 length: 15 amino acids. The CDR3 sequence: CSATKRTSGIHEQYF. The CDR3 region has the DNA TGCAGTGCGACGAAAAGGACTAGCGGGATCCACGAGCAGTACTTC.

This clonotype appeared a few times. As DNA, the CDR3 is TGCAGTGCCCGCTCTTTGACAGGAACCGTTAACTATGGCTACACCTTC. Protein sequence: CSARSLTGTVNYGYTF. The rearrangement uses TRBV20-1 and TRBJ1-2; D possibly corresponds to TRBD1 (6 bases). The CDR3 is 16 amino acids. V shed 6 bases and J shed 1 base, with 21 bases lying between them. The germline gives CDR1 DFQATT, CDR2 SNEGSKA (reference sequence).

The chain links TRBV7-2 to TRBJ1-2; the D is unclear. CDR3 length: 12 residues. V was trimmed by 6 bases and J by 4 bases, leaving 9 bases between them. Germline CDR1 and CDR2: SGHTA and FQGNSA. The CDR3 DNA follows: TGTGCCAGCAGTAAGACTGGCTATGGCTACACCTTC. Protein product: CASSKTGYGYTF. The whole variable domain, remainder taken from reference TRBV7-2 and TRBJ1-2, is GAGVSQSPSNKVTEKGKDVELRCDPISGHTALYWYRQSLGQGLEFLIYFQGNSAPDKSGLPSDRFSAERTGGSVSTLTIQRTQQEDSAVYLCASSKTGYGYTFGSGTRLTVV.

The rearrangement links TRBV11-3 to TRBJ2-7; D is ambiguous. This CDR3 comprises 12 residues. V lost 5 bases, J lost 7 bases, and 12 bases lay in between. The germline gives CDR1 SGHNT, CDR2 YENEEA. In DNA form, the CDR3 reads TGTGCCAGCAGCCCCTCAGGTCTGGAGCAGTACTTC. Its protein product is CASSPSGLEQYF.

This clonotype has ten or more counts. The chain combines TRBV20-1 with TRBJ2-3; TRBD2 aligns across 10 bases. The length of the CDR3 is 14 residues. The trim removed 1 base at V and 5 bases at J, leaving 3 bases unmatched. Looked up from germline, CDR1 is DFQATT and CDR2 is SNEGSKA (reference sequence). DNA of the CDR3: TGCAGTGCTAGAGTAGCGGGGGGATTAGATACGCAGTATTTT. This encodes CSARVAGGLDTQYF.

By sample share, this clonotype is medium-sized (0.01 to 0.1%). The CDR3 nucleotides are TGCGCCAGCAGCTTGAGAGCGGGGACTACAGATACGCAGTATTTT. Translated, it gives CASSLRAGTTDTQYF. The J gene is TRBJ2-3, the V gene TRBV5-1; 7 nucleotides align to TRBD2. The CDR3 contains 15 residues. With V trimmed by 1 base and J by 3 bases, 5 bases remained unmatched. CDR1 is SGHRS and CDR2 is YFSETQ in the germline V gene.

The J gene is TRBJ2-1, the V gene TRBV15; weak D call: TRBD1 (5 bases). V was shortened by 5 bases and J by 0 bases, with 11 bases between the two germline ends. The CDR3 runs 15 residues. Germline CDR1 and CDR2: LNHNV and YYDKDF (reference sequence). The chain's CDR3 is CATSPRQGSYNEQFF. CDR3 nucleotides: TGTGCCACCAGCCCGCGGCAGGGCTCCTACAATGAGCAGTTCTTC.

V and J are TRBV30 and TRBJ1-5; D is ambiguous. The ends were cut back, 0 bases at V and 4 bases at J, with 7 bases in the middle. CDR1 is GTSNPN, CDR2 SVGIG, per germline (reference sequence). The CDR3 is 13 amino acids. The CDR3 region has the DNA TGTGCCTGGAGTGTACGTCTGAATCAGCCCCAGCATTTT. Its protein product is CAWSVRLNQPQHF.

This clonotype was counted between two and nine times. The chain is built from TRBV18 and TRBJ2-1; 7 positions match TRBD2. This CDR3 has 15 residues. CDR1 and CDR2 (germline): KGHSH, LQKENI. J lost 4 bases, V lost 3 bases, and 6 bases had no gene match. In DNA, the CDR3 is TGTGCCAGCTCACCGCCCTTGCGGGAGTACAATGAGCAGTTCTTC. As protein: CASSPPLREYNEQFF.

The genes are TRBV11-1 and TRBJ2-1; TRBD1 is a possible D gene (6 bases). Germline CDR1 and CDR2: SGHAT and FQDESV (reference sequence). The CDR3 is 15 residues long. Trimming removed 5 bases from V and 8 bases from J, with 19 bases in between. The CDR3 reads CASSPRLGQGHEQFF. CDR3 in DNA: TGTGCCAGCAGCCCCCGACTGGGTCAGGGGCATGAGCAGTTCTTC.

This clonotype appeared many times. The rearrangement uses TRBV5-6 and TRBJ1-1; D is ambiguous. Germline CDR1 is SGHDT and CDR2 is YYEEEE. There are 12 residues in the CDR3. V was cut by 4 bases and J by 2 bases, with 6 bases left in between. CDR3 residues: CASSLDNTEAFF. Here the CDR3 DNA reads TGTGCCAGCAGCCTTGATAACACTGAAGCTTTCTTT.

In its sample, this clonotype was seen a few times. The CDR3 bases are TGCAGTGCTAAGACTAGCGGGAGCACAGATACGCAGTATTTT. This codes for CSAKTSGSTDTQYF. This rearrangement joins TRBV20-1 to TRBJ2-3; 10 bases match TRBD2. With V trimmed by 4 bases and J by 0 bases, 1 base remained unmatched. The CDR3 contains 14 residues. Germline CDR1 and CDR2: DFQATT and SNEGSKA (reference sequence).

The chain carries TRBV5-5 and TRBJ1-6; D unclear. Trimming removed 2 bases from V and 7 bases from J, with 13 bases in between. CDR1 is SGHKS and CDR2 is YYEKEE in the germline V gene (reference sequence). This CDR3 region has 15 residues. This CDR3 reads CASSFLDGVNSPLHF. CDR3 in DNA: TGTGCCAGCAGCTTCTTAGACGGAGTGAATTCACCCCTCCACTTT. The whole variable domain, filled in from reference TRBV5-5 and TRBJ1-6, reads DAGVTQSPTHLIKTRGQQVTLRCSPISGHKSVSWYQQVLGQGPQFIFQYYEKEERGRGNFPDRFSARQFPNYSSELNVNALLLGDSALYLCASSFLDGVNSPLHFGNGTRLTVT.